The next 8 T cell receptor beta chains were all read from a single sample in a study of cytomegalovirus exposure and HLA in healthy donors. Profiling relied on immunoSEQ multiplex PCR, and the TCRdb table lists in-frame clones only, not all of them. The sample holds about 150,000 clones; roughly 92% are singletons and the top ten take about 0.7%. Sequenced: PBMCs. All receptors come from a man aged 18 to 30 in good health and CMV-seronegative.

V gene TRBV14 combines with J gene TRBJ2-1, with 12 bases aligning to TRBD2. The junction had 12 bases not matched to a gene; V was cut back by 3 bases and J by 9 bases. Germline V gene lookup returns CDR1 SGHDN and CDR2 FVKESK. This CDR3 spans 17 amino acids. The CDR3, as DNA: TGTGCCAGCAGCCATTGGCTAGCGGGGGGGCCGGAGCTTGAGCAGTTCTTC. Protein product: CASSHWLAGGPELEQFF.

The CDR3 nucleotides read TGTGCCAGCACCAGAGTCTTGGGGCCATCATCTCTCTCCACCGGGGAGCTGTTTTTT. It yields the protein CASTRVLGPSSLSTGELFF. The chain is built from TRBV27 and TRBJ2-2; D possibly corresponds to TRBD1 (5 bases). Germline V lookup: CDR1 MNHEY, CDR2 SMNVEV (reference sequence). V was shortened by 7 bases and J by 4 bases, with 28 bases between the two germline ends. This CDR3 is built from 19 residues.

V and J are TRBV27 and TRBJ2-3, with TRBD2 matching 15 bases. V lost 4 bases and J lost 0; bases outside the gene matches: 8. The CDR3 loop spans 19 amino acids. CDR1 is MNHEY, CDR2 SMNVEV, per germline (reference sequence). CDR3 residues: CASSSSGTSGRMSTDTQYF. The CDR3 DNA is TGTGCCAGCAGTTCCTCCGGGACTAGCGGGAGGATGAGCACAGATACGCAGTATTTT.

The chain employs TRBV19 and TRBJ1-2, with TRBD1 matching 7 bases. The CDR3 extends over 15 amino acids. The V and J ends lost 5 bases and 8 bases, in that order; junction bases with no gene match: 14. Germline values: CDR1 LNHDA, CDR2 SQIVND (reference sequence). CDR3 sequence: CASSPRQGNSWGYTF. The CDR3 DNA reads as TGTGCCAGTAGTCCTCGACAGGGAAACTCCTGGGGCTACACCTTC. The whole variable domain, filled in from reference TRBV19 and TRBJ1-2, reads DGGITQSPKYLFRKEGQNVTLSCEQNLNHDAMYWYRQDPGQGLRLIYYSQIVNDFQKGDIAEGYSVSREKKESFPLTVTSAQKNPTAFYLCASSPRQGNSWGYTFGSGTRLTVV.

The chain combines TRBV2 with TRBJ1-2; D possibly corresponds to TRBD1 (5 bases). V was cut by 0 bases and J by 5 bases, with 19 bases left in between. Germline CDR1 and CDR2: SNHLY and FYNNEI. The CDR3 spans 17 residues. In DNA, the CDR3 is TGTGCCAGCAGTGAAGCGCTTGCTCCCAGGGTTGGGTATGGCTACACCTTC. Amino acid sequence: CASSEALAPRVGYGYTF.

In nucleotides, the CDR3 is TGTGCCAGCTCACCACCCCTCCGAGCGGGGGGCCATATAGATACGCAGTATTTT. Amino acids: CASSPPLRAGGHIDTQYF. V and J are TRBV18 and TRBJ2-3; TRBD2 matches at 9 bases. Trimming at V came to 0 bases and at J to 5 bases, leaving 12 bases not matched to a gene. The CDR3 sequence is 18 residues long. Per germline, CDR1 KGHSH and CDR2 LQKENI.

The genes are TRBV7-2 and TRBJ2-3; D is ambiguous. Germline V lookup: CDR1 SGHTA, CDR2 FQGNSA. The CDR3 is 13 residues long. Trimming pared 8 bases from V and 2 bases from J, leaving 11 bases between. The CDR3 loop is CASGPYTTDTQYF. CDR3 DNA: TGTGCCAGCGGGCCTTATACCACAGATACGCAGTATTTT.

J is TRBJ1-1 and V is TRBV29-1; D not certain. The length of the CDR3 is 17 residues. The germline V gene encodes CDR1 SQVTM and CDR2 ANQGSEA. V dropped 1 base and J dropped 7 bases, with 25 bases sitting between them. The CDR3 DNA follows: TGCAGCGTTGAAGCGCACGACATCGCTCGTTCCTTAGGTGAAGCTTTCTTT. The encoded protein is CSVEAHDIARSLGEAFF.